This T cell receptor (beta chain) stems from a study of T cell repertoires in cytomegalovirus infection. Study outcomes and limitations: Within the response measured ex vivo, HLA-C-restricted CMV-specific TCR beta clonotypes were dominant.

TCRdb recomputed calls from the reads with MiXCR, one row per CDR3 protein. This sample has some 220,000 distinct CDR3 sequences, with approximately 13% found just once. For this clonotype: The target antigen is unknown.

The sample taken for sequencing was PBMCs. The receptor's source is a human donor in good health (CMV status not recorded). Some clones in this sample may be carry-over from other donors' samples.

CDR3 amino acids: CATSSDGEQFF. The CDR3 region has the DNA TGTGCCACCAGTAGTGACGGGGAGCAGTTCTTC. The chain links TRBV24-1 to TRBJ2-1; D is unresolved. Germline assignment: CDR1 KGHDR and CDR2 SFDVKD. Trimming removed 6 bases from V and 10 bases from J, with 9 bases in between. The CDR3 extends over 11 amino acids.